This TCR beta chain came from a study of T-cell memory formation after mild COVID-19. Study summary: Among the donors, TCR clusters were largely specific to each donor.

After 5'RACE with constant-segment primers, TCR alpha and TCR beta cDNA libraries carrying sample barcodes and UMIs were obtained. From the 5' RACE reads, TCRdb called clonotypes with MiXCR, one entry per CDR3 protein. The table includes 580,000 or so distinct CDR3 sequences, roughly 17% detected once. Findings and caveats of the study: CD4+ contracting clones were found mainly in CM and EM, and CD8+ ones in EMRA. The pre-infection memory compartment contained some responding clones, suggesting cross-reactive memory joined.

Germline V lookup: CDR1 KGHDR, CDR2 SFDVKD. After removal of 3 bases from V and 2 bases from J, the junction contained 9 bases not matched to a gene. The CDR3 contains 18 residues. A word on this clonotype: The target antigen is unknown.

The clonotype comes from an adult woman who had mild COVID-19 (a few samples of this study predate the infection). Cell type and time point are not known. Sequencing used PBMCs or a T cell subset sorted from them (not recorded which). The chain carries TRBV24-1 and TRBJ2-3; 11 positions agree with TRBD2. The DNA of the CDR3 is TGTGCCACCAGTGATCCGGGACTAGCGGTCGACCCCACAGATACGCAGTATTTT. Residues: CATSDPGLAVDPTDTQYF.